This T cell receptor (beta chain) derives from a study of T cell repertoires in cytomegalovirus infection. Concerning this clonotype itself: As yet, its antigen is unknown. One end of the junction does not line up with germline, which may come from a read error.

Germline lookup yields CDR1 SGHRS and CDR2 YFSETQ. The CDR3 has 15 amino acids. TCRdb reanalysed the reads using MiXCR and keeps one entry per CDR3 protein. The sample includes roughly 800,000 distinct CDR3 sequences, around 29% of them seen just once. This sequence joins TRBV5-1 and TRBJ2-3; D is perhaps TRBD1 (6 bases). The clonotype comes from a human donor in good health (CMV status not recorded). Some clones in this sample may be carry-over from other donors' samples. The sequences come from cultured CD8+ T cells from PBMCs, collected from culture after CMV antigen stimulation. The CDR3 here is CASSSPRDTTDTQDF. For the CDR3, the DNA is TGCGCCAGCAGCTCCCCACGGGACACCACAGATACGCAGGATTTT.